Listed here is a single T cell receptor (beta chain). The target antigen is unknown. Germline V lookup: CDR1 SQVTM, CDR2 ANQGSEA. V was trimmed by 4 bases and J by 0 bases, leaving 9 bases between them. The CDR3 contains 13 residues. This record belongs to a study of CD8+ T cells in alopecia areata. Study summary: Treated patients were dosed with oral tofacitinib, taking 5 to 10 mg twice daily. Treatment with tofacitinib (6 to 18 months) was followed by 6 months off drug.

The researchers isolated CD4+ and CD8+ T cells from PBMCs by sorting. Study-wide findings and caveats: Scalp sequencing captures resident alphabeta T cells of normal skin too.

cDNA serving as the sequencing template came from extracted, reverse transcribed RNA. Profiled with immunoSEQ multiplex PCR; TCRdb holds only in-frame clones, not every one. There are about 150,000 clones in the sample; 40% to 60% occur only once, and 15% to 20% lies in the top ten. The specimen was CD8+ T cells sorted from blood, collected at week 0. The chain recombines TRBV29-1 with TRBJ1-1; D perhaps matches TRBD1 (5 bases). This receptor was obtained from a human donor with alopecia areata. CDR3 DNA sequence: TGCAGCGTTGCAGGGTCCATGAACACTGAAGCTTTCTTT. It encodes CSVAGSMNTEAFF.